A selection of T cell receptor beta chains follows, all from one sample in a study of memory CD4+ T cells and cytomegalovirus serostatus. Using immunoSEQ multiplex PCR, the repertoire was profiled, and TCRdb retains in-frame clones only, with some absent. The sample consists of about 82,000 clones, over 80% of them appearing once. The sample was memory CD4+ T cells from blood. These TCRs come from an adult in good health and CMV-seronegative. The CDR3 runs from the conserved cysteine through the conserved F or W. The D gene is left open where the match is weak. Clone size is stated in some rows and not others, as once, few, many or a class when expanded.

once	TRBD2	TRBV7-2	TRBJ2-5	TGTGCCAGCAGCGTAGCGGGGGGGCGAGAGACCCAGTACTTC	CASSVAGGRETQYF
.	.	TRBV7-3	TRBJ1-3	TGTGCCAGCAGCTTAGGGGGGAACTCTGGAAACACCATATATTTT	CASSLGGNSGNTIYF
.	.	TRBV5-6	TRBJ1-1	TGTGCCAGCAGCTTGGTGGGGGGTGGAGAGACTGAAGCTTTCTTT	CASSLVGGGETEAFF
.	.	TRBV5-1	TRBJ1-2	TGCGCCAGCAAAAGCCGGGACGGCTATGGCTACACCTTC	CASKSRDGYGYTF
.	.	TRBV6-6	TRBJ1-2	TGTGCCAGCACTAAACTTGGCGGCGGGGGCTACACCTTC	CASTKLGGGGYTF
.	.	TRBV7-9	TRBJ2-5	TGTGCCACCCAAAGTCGAAGGGGCCAAGAGACCCAGTACTTC	CATQSRRGQETQYF
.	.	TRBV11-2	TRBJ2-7	TGTGCCAGCAGCCCCCAGACAGCTACCTACGAGCAGTACTTC	CASSPQTATYEQYF
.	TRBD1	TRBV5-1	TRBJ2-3	TGCGCCAGCAGCCCCGGGACAGGGGCAGATACGCAGTATTTT	CASSPGTGADTQYF
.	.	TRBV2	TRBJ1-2	TGTGCCAGCAGTGACCTTCTTAGGAGCTACACCTTC	CASSDLLRSYTF
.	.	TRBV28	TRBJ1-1	TGTGCCAGCAGTTTCCCACAGGGACACCGGAACACTGAAGCTTTCTTT	CASSFPQGHRNTEAFF
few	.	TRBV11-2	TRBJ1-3	TGTGCCAGCAGCCCCAGTTACACCATATATTTT	CASSPSYTIYF
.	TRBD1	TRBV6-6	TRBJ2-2	TGTGCCAGCAGTTACCCAGACAGGGGAGGCGGGGAGCTGTTTTTT	CASSYPDRGGGELFF
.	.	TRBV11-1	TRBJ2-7	TGTGCCAGCAGCTTAGAGGGAAGGTTTTACGTCGAGCAGTACTTC	CASSLEGRFYVEQYF
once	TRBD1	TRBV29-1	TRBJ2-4	TGCAGCGTTCAAACAGGGGGCGACATTCAGTACTTC	CSVQTGGDIQYF
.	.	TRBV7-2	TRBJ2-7	TGTGCCAGCAGCTTAGTTACCTCACCTCAATCCTACGAGCAGTACTTC	CASSLVTSPQSYEQYF
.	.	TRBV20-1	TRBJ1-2	TGCAGTGTCAAAGGTTATGGCTACACCTTC	CSVKGYGYTF
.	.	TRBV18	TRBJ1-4	TGTGCCAGCTCACCAATCCGGGGAGGACTTGAAAAACTGTTTTTT	CASSPIRGGLEKLFF
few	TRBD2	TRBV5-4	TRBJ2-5	TGTGCCAGCAGCTTCTTAGCGGGGGGACCCCAAGAGACCCAGTACTTC	CASSFLAGGPQETQYF
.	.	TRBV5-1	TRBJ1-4	TGCGCCAGCAGCTTGGTGGGGGGAGTTGAAAAACTGTTTTTT	CASSLVGGVEKLFF
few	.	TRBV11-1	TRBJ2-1	TGTGCCAGCAGCTTAGACGCAGGGTTCTGGGATGAGCAGTTCTTC	CASSLDAGFWDEQFF
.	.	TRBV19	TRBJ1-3	TGTGCCAGTACTAACCCTCCCTCTGGAAACACCATATATTTT	CASTNPPSGNTIYF
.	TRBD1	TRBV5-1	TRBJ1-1	TGCGCCAGCAGCGTAACGACAGGGGACACTGAAGCTTTCTTT	CASSVTTGDTEAFF
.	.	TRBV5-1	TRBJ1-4	TGCGCCAGCAGCCCGGGGAGGGGTGTCGGTGAAAAACTGTTTTTT	CASSPGRGVGEKLFF
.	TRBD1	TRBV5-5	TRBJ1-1	TGTGCCAGCAGCGGGGCGGACAGGGTGAACACTGAAGCTTTCTTT	CASSGADRVNTEAFF
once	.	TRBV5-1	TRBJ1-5	TGCGCCAGCAGCGAAAGTGCCAATCAGCCCCAGCATTTT	CASSESANQPQHF
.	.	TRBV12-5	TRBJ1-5	TGTGCTAGTGGCCACCCCATGGTAGGACAGCCCCAGCATTTT	CASGHPMVGQPQHF
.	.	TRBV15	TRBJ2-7	TGTGCCACCAGCAGGAGGACAGAGTCCTACGAGCAGTACTTC	CATSRRTESYEQYF
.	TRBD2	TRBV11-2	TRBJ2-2	TGTGCCAGCAGCTCTCTAGCGGGGCGAAGGGAGCTGTTTTTT	CASSSLAGRRELFF
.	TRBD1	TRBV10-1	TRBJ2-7	TGCGCCAGCAGTGAGTCTGGACAGGGGGGCAACGAGCAGTACTTC	CASSESGQGGNEQYF
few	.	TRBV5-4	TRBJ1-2	TGTGCCAGCAGCTTGGCCGCGGGGCCTTATGGCTACACCTTC	CASSLAAGPYGYTF